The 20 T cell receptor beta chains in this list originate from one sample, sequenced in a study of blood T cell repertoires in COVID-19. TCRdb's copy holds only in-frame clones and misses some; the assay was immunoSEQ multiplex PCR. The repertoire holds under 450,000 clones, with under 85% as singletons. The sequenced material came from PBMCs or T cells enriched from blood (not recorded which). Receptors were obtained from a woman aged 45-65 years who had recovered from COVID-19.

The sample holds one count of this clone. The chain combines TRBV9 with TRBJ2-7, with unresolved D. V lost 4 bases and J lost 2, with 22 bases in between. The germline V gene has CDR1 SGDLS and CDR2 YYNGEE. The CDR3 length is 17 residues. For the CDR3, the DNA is TGTGCCAGCAGCCCCAAACCTAGGCAAGATCCGCCCTACGAGCAGTACTTC. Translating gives CASSPKPRQDPPYEQYF.

This CDR3 is CASSVGAWAGNTIYF. CDR3 bases: TGTGCCAGCAGCGTAGGGGCGTGGGCTGGAAACACCATATATTTT. The chain combines TRBV9 with TRBJ1-3, with no clear D. The V gene's germline CDR1 is SGDLS and CDR2 YYNGEE. The CDR3 sequence is 15 residues long. V dropped 0 bases and J dropped 2 bases, with 9 bases sitting between them.

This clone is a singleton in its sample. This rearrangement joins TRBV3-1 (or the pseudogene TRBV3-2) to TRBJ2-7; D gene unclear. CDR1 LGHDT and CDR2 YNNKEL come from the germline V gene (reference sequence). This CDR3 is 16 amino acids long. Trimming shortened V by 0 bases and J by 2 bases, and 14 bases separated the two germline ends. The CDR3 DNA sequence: TGTGCCAGCAGCCAAGATTGGGCTCGCCGCACCTACGAGCAGTACTTC. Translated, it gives CASSQDWARRTYEQYF.

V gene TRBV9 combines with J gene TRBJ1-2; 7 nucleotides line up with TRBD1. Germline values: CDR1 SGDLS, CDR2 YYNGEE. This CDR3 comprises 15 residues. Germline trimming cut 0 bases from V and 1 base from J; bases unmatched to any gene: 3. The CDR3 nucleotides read TGTGCCAGCAGCGTAGGTGGACAGGATAACTATGGCTACACCTTC. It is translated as CASSVGGQDNYGYTF.

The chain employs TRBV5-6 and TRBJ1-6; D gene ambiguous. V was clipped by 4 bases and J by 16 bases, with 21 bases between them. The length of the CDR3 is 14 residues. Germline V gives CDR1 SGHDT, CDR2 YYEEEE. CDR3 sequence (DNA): TGTGCCAGCAGCCCCGGGAGTAAATCGGATGTGCTCCACTTT. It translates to CASSPGSKSDVLHF.

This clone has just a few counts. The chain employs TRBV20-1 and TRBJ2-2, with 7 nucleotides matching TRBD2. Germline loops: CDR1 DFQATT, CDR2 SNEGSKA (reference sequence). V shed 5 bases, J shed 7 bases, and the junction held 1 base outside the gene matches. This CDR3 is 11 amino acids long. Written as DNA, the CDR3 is TGCAGTGCTGGGAGGGTCGGGGAGCTGTTTTTT. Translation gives CSAGRVGELFF.

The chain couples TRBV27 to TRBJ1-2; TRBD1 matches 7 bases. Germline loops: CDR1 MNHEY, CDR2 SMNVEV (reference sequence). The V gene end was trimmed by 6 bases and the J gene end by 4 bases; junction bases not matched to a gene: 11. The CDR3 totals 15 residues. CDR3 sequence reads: CASRKTGVGIYGYTF. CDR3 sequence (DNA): TGTGCCAGCAGAAAAACAGGGGTCGGTATCTATGGCTACACCTTC.

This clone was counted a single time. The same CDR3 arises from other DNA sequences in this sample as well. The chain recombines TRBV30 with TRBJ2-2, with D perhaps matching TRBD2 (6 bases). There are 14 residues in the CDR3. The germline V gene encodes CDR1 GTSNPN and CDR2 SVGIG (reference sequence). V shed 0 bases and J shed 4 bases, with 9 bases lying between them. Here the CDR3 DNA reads TGTGCCTGGAGTGTGGGGGGTGCCACCGGGGAGCTGTTTTTT. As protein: CAWSVGGATGELFF.

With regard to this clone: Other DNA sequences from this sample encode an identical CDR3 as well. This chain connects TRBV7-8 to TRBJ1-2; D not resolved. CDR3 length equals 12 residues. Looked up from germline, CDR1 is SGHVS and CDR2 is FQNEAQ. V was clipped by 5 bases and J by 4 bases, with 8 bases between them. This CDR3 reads CASSPGSYGYTF. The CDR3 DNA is TGTGCCAGCAGCCCCGGGTCCTATGGCTACACCTTC.

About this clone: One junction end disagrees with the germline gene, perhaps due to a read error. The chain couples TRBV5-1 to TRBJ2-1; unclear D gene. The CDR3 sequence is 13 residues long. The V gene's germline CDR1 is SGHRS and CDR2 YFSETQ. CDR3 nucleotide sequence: TGCGCCAGCAGTTTGGGGTCCTATAATGAGCAGTTCTTC. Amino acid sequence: CASSLGSYNEQFF. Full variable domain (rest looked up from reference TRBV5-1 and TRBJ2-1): KAGVTQTPRYLIKTRGQQVTLSCSPISGHRSVSWYQQTPGQGLQFLFEYFSETQRNKGNFPGRFSGRQFSNSRSEMNVSTLELGDSALYLCASSLGSYNEQFFGPGTRLTVL.

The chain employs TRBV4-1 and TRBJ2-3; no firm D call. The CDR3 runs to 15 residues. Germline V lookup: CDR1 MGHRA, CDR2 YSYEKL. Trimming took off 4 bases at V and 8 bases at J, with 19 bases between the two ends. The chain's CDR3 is CASSRSARLDSTQYF. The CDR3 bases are TGCGCCAGCAGCCGAAGTGCGCGCCTAGATTCTACGCAGTATTTT.

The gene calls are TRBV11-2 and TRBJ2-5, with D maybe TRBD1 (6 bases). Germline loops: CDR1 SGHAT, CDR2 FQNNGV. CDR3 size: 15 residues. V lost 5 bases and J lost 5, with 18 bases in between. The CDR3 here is CASSGTQGAFETQYF. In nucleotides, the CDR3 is TGTGCCAGCAGCGGGACACAGGGAGCTTTTGAGACCCAGTACTTC.

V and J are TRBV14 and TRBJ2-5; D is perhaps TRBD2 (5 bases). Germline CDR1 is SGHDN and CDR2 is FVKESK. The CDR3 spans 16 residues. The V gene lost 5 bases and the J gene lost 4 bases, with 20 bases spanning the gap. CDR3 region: CASSYRPTGRRETQYF. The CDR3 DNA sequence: TGTGCCAGCAGCTATAGACCCACGGGGAGACGAGAGACCCAGTACTTC.

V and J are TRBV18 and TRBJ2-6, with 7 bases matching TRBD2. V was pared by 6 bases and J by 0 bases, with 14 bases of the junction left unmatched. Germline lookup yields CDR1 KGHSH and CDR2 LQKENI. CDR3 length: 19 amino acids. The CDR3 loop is CASSRSGGPVSSGANVLTF. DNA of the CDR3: TGTGCCAGCTCCCGGTCGGGGGGACCCGTCAGCTCTGGGGCCAACGTCCTGACTTTC. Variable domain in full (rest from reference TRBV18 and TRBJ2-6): NAGVMQNPRHLVRRRGQEARLRCSPMKGHSHVYWYRQLPEEGLKFMVYLQKENIIDESGMPKERFSAEFPKEGPSILRIQQVVRGDSAAYFCASSRSGGPVSSGANVLTFGAGSRLTVL.

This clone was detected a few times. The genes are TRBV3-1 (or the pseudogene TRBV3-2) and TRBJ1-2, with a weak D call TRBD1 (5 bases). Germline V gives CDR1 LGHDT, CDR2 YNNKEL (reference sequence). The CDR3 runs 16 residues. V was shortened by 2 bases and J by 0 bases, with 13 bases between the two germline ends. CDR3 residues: CASSQSGRGTNYGYTF. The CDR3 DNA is TGTGCCAGCAGCCAATCCGGGCGGGGGACTAACTATGGCTACACCTTC.

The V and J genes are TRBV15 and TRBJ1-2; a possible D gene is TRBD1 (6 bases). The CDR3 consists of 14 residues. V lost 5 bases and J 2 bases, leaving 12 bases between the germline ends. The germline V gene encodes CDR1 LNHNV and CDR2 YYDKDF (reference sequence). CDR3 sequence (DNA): TGTGCCACCAGCCCCCGGGACATAAACTATGGCTACACCTTC. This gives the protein CATSPRDINYGYTF. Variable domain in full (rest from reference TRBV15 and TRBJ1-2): DAMVIQNPRYQVTQFGKPVTLSCSQTLNHNVMYWYQQKSSQAPKLLFHYYDKDFNNEADTPDNFQSRRPNTSFCFLDIRSPGLGDTAMYLCATSPRDINYGYTFGSGTRLTVV.

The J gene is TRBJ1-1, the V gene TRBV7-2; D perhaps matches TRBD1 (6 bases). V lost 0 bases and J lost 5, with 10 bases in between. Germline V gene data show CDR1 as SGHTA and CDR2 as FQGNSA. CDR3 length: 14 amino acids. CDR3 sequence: CASSLAYRVTEAFF. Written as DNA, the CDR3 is TGTGCCAGCAGCTTAGCTTACAGGGTAACTGAAGCTTTCTTT.

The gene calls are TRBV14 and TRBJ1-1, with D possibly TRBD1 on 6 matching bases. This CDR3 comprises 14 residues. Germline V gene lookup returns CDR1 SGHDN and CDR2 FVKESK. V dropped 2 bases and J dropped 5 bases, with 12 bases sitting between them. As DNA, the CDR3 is TGTGCCAGCAGCCAACAGGGGAGGGGAACTGAAGCTTTCTTT. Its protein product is CASSQQGRGTEAFF.

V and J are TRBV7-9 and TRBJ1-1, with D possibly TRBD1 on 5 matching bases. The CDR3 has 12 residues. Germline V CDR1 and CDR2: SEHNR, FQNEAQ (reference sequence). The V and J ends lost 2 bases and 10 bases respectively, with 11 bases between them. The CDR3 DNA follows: TGTGCCAGCAGCTTATCGACAGCGGGAGCTTTCTTT. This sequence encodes CASSLSTAGAFF.

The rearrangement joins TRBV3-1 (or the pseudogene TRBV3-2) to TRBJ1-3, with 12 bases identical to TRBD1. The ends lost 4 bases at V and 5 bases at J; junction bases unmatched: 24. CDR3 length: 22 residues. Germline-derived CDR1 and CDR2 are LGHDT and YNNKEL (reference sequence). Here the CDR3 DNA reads TGTGCCAGCAGCCGGACCTTGGGACCGGGACAGGGGGCCGGGGGGTCGAGAAACACCATATATTTT. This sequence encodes CASSRTLGPGQGAGGSRNTIYF.